These 25 T cell receptor beta chains came from one sample sequenced in a study of response to subunit inactivated influenza vaccine listed by TCRdb under 2018. The library came from RT-PCR. The instrument given in TCRdb is Illumina HiSeq 2500. TCRdb reran the public reads through fastp at Q25 and MiXCR, keeping productive beta chains. Entries that share a CDR3 protein sequence are merged under the most common genes and DNA. For this sample the table gives approximately 500,000 distinct CDR3 sequences, of which roughly 13% were detected only once. Under 15% of the sample lies in the top ten. Per the publication, the time point label means: around 42 days after influenza vaccine administration. Sequenced material: PBMCs from blood, taken roughly 48 days after vaccination. These receptors were taken from a man aged 45-65 years who received an inactivated influenza vaccine. Donor details come from another sample of the same person, matched by shared clones.

In its sample, this clonotype was seen a few times. The CDR3, as DNA: TGCAGTGCCCGCCCCCGCTTGTCCTACAATGAGCAGTTCTTC. Translating gives CSARPRLSYNEQFF. V usage is TRBV20-1 and J usage is TRBJ2-1, with no clear D. The CDR3 runs to 14 residues. V was trimmed by 6 bases and J by 1 base, leaving 13 bases between them. Germline CDR1 is DFQATT and CDR2 is SNEGSKA (reference sequence).

V and J are TRBV6-2 or TRBV6-3 and TRBJ2-2; 9 bases align to TRBD2. J was trimmed by 5 bases and V by 6 bases; bases with no gene match: 7. Per the germline V gene, CDR1 is MNHEY and CDR2 is SVGEGT. CDR3 length equals 15 residues. The chain's CDR3 is CASRLPTSGTGELFF. DNA of the CDR3: TGTGCCAGCAGACTCCCGACTAGCGGAACCGGGGAGCTGTTTTTT.

This clonotype showed up just a few times. V usage is TRBV10-3 and J usage is TRBJ1-3, with D hard to call. CDR3 size: 14 residues. Germline lookup yields CDR1 ENHRY and CDR2 SYGVKD. The V end lost 6 bases, the J end lost 0 bases, and 9 bases lay between the germline ends. In nucleotides, the CDR3 is TGTGCCATCAGCGGAGATAGCTCTGGAAACACCATATATTTT. Residues: CAISGDSSGNTIYF.

The sample holds many counts of this clonotype. The chain has TRBV4-3 and TRBJ1-1, with D possibly matching TRBD1 (5 bases). CDR1 and CDR2 from the germline V gene are LGHNA and YSLEER. Trimming removed 4 bases at V and 5 bases at J, with 17 bases between. The CDR3 totals 15 residues. The CDR3 region has the DNA TGCGCCAGCAGCCCGGTATGGGGGGGAGAGACTGAAGCTTTCTTT. It codes for CASSPVWGGETEAFF.

This clonotype turned up a few times. This rearrangement joins TRBV6-2 or TRBV6-3 to TRBJ1-1, with 10 bases aligning to TRBD1. Trimming removed 2 bases from V and 1 base from J; junction bases left unmatched: 19. The CDR3 is made up of 21 amino acids. Germline CDR1 MNHEY, CDR2 SVGEGT. CDR3 nucleotide sequence: TGTGCCAGCAGTTACCCAGGTACGGGTGCGGGACAGGGGCCATCGAACACTGAAGCTTTCTTT. Its translation: CASSYPGTGAGQGPSNTEAFF.

This clonotype has ten or more counts. The V and J genes are TRBV29-1 and TRBJ2-7; D gene ambiguous. CDR1 is SQVTM and CDR2 is ANQGSEA in the germline V gene. Trimming shortened V by 5 bases and J by 5 bases, and 10 bases separated the two germline ends. The CDR3 has 11 amino acids. The CDR3 sequence: CSVKSGDEQYF. The CDR3 bases are TGCAGCGTTAAAAGTGGAGACGAGCAGTACTTC.

There are a few counts of this clonotype. The chain is built from TRBV6-2 or TRBV6-3 and TRBJ1-2, with TRBD1 matching 8 bases. Germline values: CDR1 MNHEY, CDR2 SVGEGT. Trimming at V came to 6 bases and at J to 8 bases, leaving 8 bases not matched to a gene. The CDR3 is 13 amino acids. As DNA, the CDR3 is TGTGCCAGCAGCCCAGGACAGGGAGGCGGCTACACCTTC. Its protein is CASSPGQGGGYTF.

This chain connects TRBV6-1 to TRBJ1-4; 8 bases line up with TRBD1. The CDR3 runs 15 residues. Germline CDR1 MNHNS, CDR2 SASEGT. V shed 7 bases and J 3 bases; nucleotides not matched to a gene: 7. CDR3 protein: CASNRQGRANEKLFF. The CDR3 bases are TGTGCCAGCAATAGACAGGGGAGGGCTAATGAAAAACTGTTTTTT.

The chain employs TRBV4-3 and TRBJ1-4, with D perhaps matching TRBD1 (6 bases). The germline V gene has CDR1 LGHNA and CDR2 YSLEER. The CDR3 contains 15 residues. Trimming took 5 bases from V and 4 from J, leaving 14 bases between them. The CDR3 sequence: CASSEQGVYNEKLFF. In nucleotides, the CDR3 is TGCGCCAGCAGCGAACAGGGCGTCTATAATGAAAAACTGTTTTTT.

CDR3 DNA: TGTGCCAGTAGTAAACTAGCGGGAGGCCCAGATACGCAGTATTTT. Residues: CASSKLAGGPDTQYF. J is TRBJ2-3 and V is TRBV19, with 12 bases identical to TRBD2. The CDR3 totals 15 residues. The ends lost 4 bases at V and 4 bases at J; junction bases unmatched: 3. Germline CDR1 LNHDA, CDR2 SQIVND (reference sequence).

This clonotype appeared many times. The chain employs TRBV20-1 and TRBJ2-7; 10 bases are a match to TRBD1. J gave up 0 bases and V 4 bases, and 9 bases lay outside the gene matches. The CDR3 spans 16 residues. Per the germline V gene, CDR1 is DFQATT and CDR2 is SNEGSKA (reference sequence). The CDR3 DNA reads TGCAGTGCTACCCCTCCGGGACAGGGGTACTCCTACGAGCAGTACTTC. The encoded protein is CSATPPGQGYSYEQYF.

The V and J genes are TRBV7-9 and TRBJ2-3; D is uncertain. CDR1 and CDR2 (germline): SEHNR, FQNEAQ (reference sequence). CDR3 length: 14 amino acids. V was trimmed by 1 base and J by 6 bases, leaving 11 bases between them. In DNA, the CDR3 is TGTGCCAGCAGCTTAGACTCGAAGCCCGATACGCAGTATTTT. Its protein is CASSLDSKPDTQYF.

This clonotype was recorded a few times. The gene calls are TRBV11-2 and TRBJ1-1; D perhaps matches TRBD1 (6 bases). The CDR3 sequence is 14 residues long. Trimming stripped 1 base from V and 4 bases from J, with 10 bases between. Germline CDR1 is SGHAT and CDR2 is FQNNGV. CDR3 region: CASSLGGGGTEAFF. The CDR3 coding sequence is TGTGCCAGCAGCTTAGGGGGAGGGGGCACTGAAGCTTTCTTT.

This clonotype turned up a few times. The V gene is TRBV2, the J gene TRBJ2-3; D is unclear. V lost 0 bases and J lost 4, with 11 bases in between. CDR3 length: 15 amino acids. CDR1 is SNHLY, CDR2 FYNNEI, per germline. The CDR3, as DNA: TGTGCCAGCAGTGAAGCGGCCTTAGGACCAGATACGCAGTATTTT. Encoded protein: CASSEAALGPDTQYF. Looking up the rest from reference TRBV2 and TRBJ2-3 gives the full variable domain: EPEVTQTPSHQVTQMGQEVILRCVPISNHLYFYWYRQILGQKVEFLVSFYNNEISEKSEIFDDQFSVERPDGSNFTLKIRSTKLEDSAMYFCASSEAALGPDTQYFGPGTRLTVL.

This chain uses TRBV12-3 or TRBV12-4 with TRBJ2-7, with 8 bases matching TRBD2. After removal of 5 bases from V and 3 bases from J, the junction contained 9 bases not matched to a gene. This CDR3 region has 15 residues. The CDR3 sequence: CASSLSAGGFYEQYF. The CDR3 coding sequence is TGTGCCAGCAGTCTCTCGGCGGGAGGCTTCTACGAGCAGTACTTC.

The chain couples TRBV19 to TRBJ1-5; D gene unclear. Germline CDR1 and CDR2: LNHDA and SQIVND (reference sequence). This CDR3 comprises 14 residues. With 9 bases removed from V and 2 bases from J, the gap between germline ends came to 14 bases. The CDR3 DNA reads as TGTGCCAGCCGTTGGCGGGCGGGCAATCAGCCCCAGCATTTT. Translation gives CASRWRAGNQPQHF. The full variable domain, rest sourced from reference TRBV19 and TRBJ1-5, is DGGITQSPKYLFRKEGQNVTLSCEQNLNHDAMYWYRQDPGQGLRLIYYSQIVNDFQKGDIAEGYSVSREKKESFPLTVTSAQKNPTAFYLCASRWRAGNQPQHFGDGTRLSIL.

The chain uses TRBV2 and TRBJ1-5, with D maybe TRBD1 (5 bases). The CDR3 loop spans 13 amino acids. CDR1 and CDR2 (germline): SNHLY, FYNNEI. V was trimmed by 7 bases and J by 7 bases, leaving 14 bases between them. CDR3 loop: CASNPGLRQPQHF. The CDR3 DNA follows: TGTGCCAGCAACCCAGGGTTAAGACAGCCCCAGCATTTT.

This clonotype was detected a few times. The V call is TRBV4-1, the J call TRBJ1-2, with a weak D call TRBD1 (5 bases). Trimming cost V 1 base and J 8 bases, with 11 bases left between them. CDR1 and CDR2 (germline): MGHRA, YSYEKL. This CDR3 comprises 13 residues. The CDR3 DNA sequence: TGCGCCAGCAGCCAAGTCCAGGGCGGCGGCTACACCTTC. It encodes CASSQVQGGGYTF.

This clonotype was seen only a few times. The CDR3 here is CASSSGQYEQYF. In nucleotides, the CDR3 is TGTGCCAGCAGCAGTGGTCAGTACGAGCAGTACTTC. The rearrangement joins TRBV12-3 or TRBV12-4 to TRBJ2-7; D call uncertain. V was trimmed by 6 bases and J by 4 bases, leaving 10 bases between them. This CDR3 has 12 residues.

The V call is TRBV6-5, the J call TRBJ1-2, with TRBD1 identical over 11 bases. Germline trimming cut 2 bases from V and 8 bases from J; bases unmatched to any gene: 4. The germline CDR1 and CDR2 sequences are MNHEY and SVGAGI. This CDR3 contains 14 residues. CDR3 nucleotide sequence: TGTGCCAGCAGTTACGGACAGGGGGCGCGGGGCTACACCTTC. It specifies CASSYGQGARGYTF.

The genes are TRBV7-6 and TRBJ2-1, with TRBD1 matching over 9 bases. Germline V gene data show CDR1 as SGHVS and CDR2 as FNYEAQ. This CDR3 spans 16 amino acids. The V and J ends lost 5 bases and 6 bases, in that order; junction bases with no gene match: 11. The CDR3 spells CASSKRPGQGSNEQFF. CDR3 nucleotides: TGTGCCAGCAGCAAAAGGCCGGGACAGGGCAGCAATGAGCAGTTCTTC.

This clonotype appeared a few times. The chain combines TRBV5-6 with TRBJ1-5; 8 bases match TRBD1. This CDR3 region has 12 residues. Germline CDR1 and CDR2: SGHDT and YYEEEE. J lost 10 bases, V lost 4 bases, and 4 bases had no gene match. CDR3 sequence reads: CASSGQGGPQHF. For the CDR3, the DNA is TGTGCCAGCAGCGGACAGGGAGGACCCCAGCATTTT.

This chain links TRBV2 with TRBJ1-1, with a weak D call TRBD1 (5 bases). This CDR3 has 15 residues. Germline V gene sequence: CDR1 SNHLY, CDR2 FYNNEI. The V end lost 3 bases, the J end lost 11 bases, and 22 bases lay between the germline ends. The CDR3 coding sequence is TGTGCCAGCAGTGACCCCGGGGCAACTGGGTCCGTGGCTTTCTTT. Protein product: CASSDPGATGSVAFF.

This clonotype was detected a few times. The chain uses TRBV5-6 and TRBJ1-5; D is unclear. This CDR3 has 15 amino acids. Trimming took off 0 bases at V and 0 bases at J, with 7 bases between the two ends. Germline V lookup: CDR1 SGHDT, CDR2 YYEEEE. For the CDR3, the DNA is TGTGCCAGCAGCTTGGGACACTTTAGCAATCAGCCCCAGCATTTT. Its translation is CASSLGHFSNQPQHF.

The sample holds many counts of this clonotype. The J gene is TRBJ2-3, the V gene TRBV7-3; 13 bases align to TRBD2. The CDR3 runs to 18 residues. Losses at the gene ends were 5 bases for V and 5 bases for J; bases not matched to a gene: 13. The germline V gene encodes CDR1 SGHTA and CDR2 FQGTGA. Here the CDR3 reads CASSLHHLTSGRLDTQYF. The CDR3 region has the DNA TGTGCCAGCAGCCTACATCACTTGACTAGCGGGAGGTTAGATACGCAGTATTTT. The whole variable domain, remainder taken from reference TRBV7-3 and TRBJ2-3, is GAGVSQTPSNKVTEKGKYVELRCDPISGHTALYWYRQSLGQGPEFLIYFQGTGAADDSGLPNDRFFAVRPEGSVSTLKIQRTERGDSAVYLCASSLHHLTSGRLDTQYFGPGTRLTVL.